One sample yielded the 25 T cell receptor beta chains listed below, sequenced in a study of spatial heterogeneity in lung cancer. Documented time point: sample taken at primary tumor resection. Tumor, nontumor lung or frozen PBMC supplied whole RNA that was sequenced unsorted. Via MiXCR, TCRdb re-called the 5' RACE reads, giving one row per CDR3 protein. The sample contains over 9,500 distinct CDR3 sequences, over 15% of which appear only once. The sequencing here drew on PBMCs, taken at surgery. Receptors originate from a male donor with early-stage non-small cell lung cancer.

The rearrangement joins TRBV27 to TRBJ2-7; D is possibly TRBD1 or TRBD2 (5 bases each). This CDR3 comprises 14 residues. The germline CDR1 and CDR2 sequences are MNHEY and SMNVEV (reference sequence). Trimming took off 3 bases at V and 2 bases at J, with 11 bases between the two ends. CDR3: CASSFGDGTYEQYF. The CDR3, as DNA: TGTGCCAGCAGTTTTGGGGACGGTACCTACGAGCAGTACTTC.

In this sample, this clonotype turned up a few times. The chain couples TRBV7-9 to TRBJ2-1, with 12 bases lining up with TRBD1. Trimming cost V 4 bases and J 8 bases; bases outside gene matches: 3. The CDR3 extends over 14 amino acids. Germline lookup yields CDR1 SEHNR and CDR2 FQNEAQ (reference sequence). The CDR3 is CASSWGQGADEQFF. CDR3 DNA: TGTGCCAGCAGCTGGGGACAGGGGGCGGATGAGCAGTTCTTC.

This chain uses TRBV6-5 with TRBJ2-1; tentatively, D is TRBD1 or TRBD2 (5 bases each). The ends were cut back, 8 bases at V and 0 bases at J, with 17 bases in the middle. Germline values: CDR1 MNHEY, CDR2 SVGAGI. This CDR3 region has 16 residues. This CDR3 reads CASSAGTPSSYNEQFF. CDR3 bases: TGTGCCAGCTCGGCCGGGACGCCGAGCTCCTACAATGAGCAGTTCTTC.

This clonotype was detected only a few times. The chain employs TRBV3-1 and TRBJ2-2; 10 bases fit TRBD2. Trimming cost V 6 bases and J 5 bases; bases outside gene matches: 6. The CDR3 is made up of 15 amino acids. The germline CDR1 and CDR2 sequences are LGHDT and YNNKEL (reference sequence). The CDR3 sequence is CASSFGTSATGELFF. The CDR3 coding sequence is TGTGCCAGCAGTTTCGGGACTAGCGCGACCGGGGAGCTGTTTTTT.

This clonotype was recorded at least ten times. The gene calls are TRBV7-8 and TRBJ2-6; tentative D call: TRBD1 (6 bases). This CDR3 spans 15 amino acids. Germline V gene sequence: CDR1 SGHVS, CDR2 FQNEAQ. V was cut by 4 bases and J by 5 bases, with 12 bases left in between. This CDR3 reads CASSSQGSRANVLTF. As DNA, the CDR3 is TGTGCCAGCAGCTCACAGGGTTCTCGGGCCAACGTCCTGACTTTC.

Only a few counts were recorded for this clonotype. The J gene is TRBJ1-4, the V gene TRBV7-8; 10 bases align to TRBD1. This CDR3 has 14 residues. After removal of 2 bases from V and 8 bases from J, the junction contained 2 bases not matched to a gene. Germline CDR1 and CDR2: SGHVS and FQNEAQ. CDR3 in DNA: TGTGCCAGCAGCTTAAGGGACAGGGGAGAAAAACTGTTTTTT. Translating it yields CASSLRDRGEKLFF.

The genes are TRBV6-1 and TRBJ2-7, with 7 bases identical to TRBD1. Germline CDR1 reads MNHNS; CDR2 reads SASEGT. This CDR3 spans 15 amino acids. The J segment lost 3 bases and the V segment lost 6 bases, leaving 11 bases of the junction unmatched. The CDR3 spells CASRKTGLVFYEQYF. The CDR3 DNA follows: TGTGCCAGCAGAAAGACAGGGTTGGTCTTCTACGAGCAGTACTTC.

The chain couples TRBV23-1 to TRBJ2-6, with 10 positions matching TRBD1. TRBV23-1 is recorded as an ORF, its role being uncertain. With 0 bases clipped from V and 1 base from J, the junction kept 12 bases outside the gene matches. This CDR3 has 21 amino acids. The chain's CDR3 is CASSQSRDGQGELSGANVLTF. The CDR3 nucleotides read TGCGCCAGCAGTCAATCCAGGGACGGACAGGGGGAATTGTCTGGGGCCAACGTCCTGACTTTC.

This sequence joins TRBV6-2 or TRBV6-3 and TRBJ2-2; D gene ambiguous. Trimming stripped 6 bases from V and 3 bases from J, with 14 bases between. The germline V gene encodes CDR1 MNHEY and CDR2 SVGEGT. The CDR3 is made up of 15 amino acids. DNA for the CDR3: TGTGCCAGCAGAACTTTGGGATTGGACACCGGGGAGCTGTTTTTT. This gives the protein CASRTLGLDTGELFF.

DNA for the CDR3: TGTGCCAGCAGTTACGACAGCGCCTATGGCTACACCTTC. Encoded protein: CASSYDSAYGYTF. The V call is TRBV27, the J call TRBJ1-2; tentative D call: TRBD1 (5 bases). The CDR3 runs 13 residues. The V and J ends lost 4 bases and 4 bases respectively, with 10 bases between them. The germline CDR1 and CDR2 sequences are MNHEY and SMNVEV (reference sequence).

The sample holds one count of this clonotype. The V and J genes are TRBV20-1 and TRBJ2-7; D is undetermined. Germline CDR1 reads DFQATT; CDR2 reads SNEGSKA (reference sequence). The CDR3 runs 14 residues. V lost 0 bases to trimming and J lost 2 bases, with 11 bases between them. The CDR3: CSARDRTPTYEQYF. The CDR3 DNA sequence: TGCAGTGCTAGAGATCGGACGCCTACCTACGAGCAGTACTTC.

This clonotype was recorded at least ten times. The chain uses TRBV20-1 and TRBJ2-4; 12 bases align to TRBD2. Germline loops: CDR1 DFQATT, CDR2 SNEGSKA (reference sequence). The CDR3 consists of 19 residues. With 0 bases clipped from V and 0 bases from J, the junction kept 9 bases outside the gene matches. CDR3 DNA: TGCAGTGCTAGAGATTTTTGGACTAGCGGGACAATAGCCAAAAACATTCAGTACTTC. Protein: CSARDFWTSGTIAKNIQYF.

This clonotype was seen ten or more times. The chain uses TRBV11-2 and TRBJ1-2; D unresolved. The CDR3 length is 15 residues. Deletions cut 5 bases from V and 4 bases from J, with 17 bases between. Germline V gene sequence: CDR1 SGHAT, CDR2 FQNNGV. The CDR3 loop is CASSLGPYGGYGYTF. The CDR3 coding sequence is TGTGCCAGCAGCCTCGGACCGTATGGAGGCTATGGCTACACCTTC.

This chain connects TRBV27 to TRBJ2-5; tentative D call: TRBD1 (6 bases). The length of the CDR3 is 13 residues. Per the germline V gene, CDR1 is MNHEY and CDR2 is SMNVEV (reference sequence). The V end was cut by 4 bases, the J end by 5 bases, with 11 bases between. The CDR3 coding sequence is TGTGCCAGCAGTTGGGGCAGGGGTGAGACCCAGTACTTC. Translating it yields CASSWGRGETQYF.

This clonotype was found a few times. V gene TRBV3-1 combines with J gene TRBJ2-1; D is undetermined. The ends were cut back, 1 base at V and 4 bases at J, with 8 bases in the middle. This CDR3 comprises 14 residues. In germline, CDR1 is LGHDT, CDR2 YNNKEL (reference sequence). DNA for the CDR3: TGTGCCAGCAGCCAAGTAGAACAGTACAATGAGCAGTTCTTC. This gives the protein CASSQVEQYNEQFF.

This clonotype has a single count. The chain recombines TRBV5-1 with TRBJ2-7; the D is unclear. CDR3 length: 11 amino acids. Trimming removed 4 bases at V and 5 bases at J, with 7 bases between. In germline, CDR1 is SGHRS, CDR2 YFSETQ. The CDR3 here is CASSGGNEQYF. The CDR3 bases are TGCGCCAGCAGCGGCGGAAACGAGCAGTACTTC. The full variable domain, with the rest looked up from reference TRBV5-1 and TRBJ2-7, is KAGVTQTPRYLIKTRGQQVTLSCSPISGHRSVSWYQQTPGQGLQFLFEYFSETQRNKGNFPGRFSGRQFSNSRSEMNVSTLELGDSALYLCASSGGNEQYFGPGTRLTVT.

This clonotype was counted many times. The genes are TRBV7-2 and TRBJ2-2, with 8 bases fitting TRBD1. The V and J ends lost 8 bases and 5 bases, in that order; junction bases with no gene match: 7. Germline loops: CDR1 SGHTA, CDR2 FQGNSA. The CDR3 length is 14 residues. The CDR3 loop is CASRDRGNTGELFF. DNA for the CDR3: TGTGCCAGCCGCGACAGGGGCAATACCGGGGAGCTGTTTTTT.

This clonotype was counted a few times. The chain has TRBV16 and TRBJ2-3; D is possibly TRBD1 or TRBD2 (5 bases each). The CDR3 spans 14 residues. Germline lookup yields CDR1 KGHSY and CDR2 FQNENV. Deletions cut 1 base from V and 4 bases from J, with 9 bases between. CDR3 amino acids: CASSQLGTSDTQYF. In DNA, the CDR3 is TGTGCCAGCAGCCAATTAGGGACCTCAGATACGCAGTATTTT.

V and J are TRBV29-1 and TRBJ2-3, with a weak D call TRBD2 (8 bases). Trimming left V 7 bases short and J 11 bases short, with 28 bases between. CDR1 and CDR2 (germline): SQVTM, ANQGSEA. The CDR3 is made up of 15 amino acids. CDR3 bases: TGCAGCGCCAGGGGGGGTGGACTAGCTTCCAGAGAGCAGTATTTT. It yields the protein CSARGGGLASREQYF.

The V gene is TRBV28, the J gene TRBJ2-6; tentatively, D is TRBD2 (6 bases). The CDR3 spans 16 residues. CDR1 MDHEN and CDR2 SYDVKM come from the germline V gene. Trimming cost V 5 bases and J 3 bases, with 14 bases left between them. The CDR3 coding sequence is TGTGCCAGCAGTCCCTTGGGGGGTCATGGGGCCAACGTCCTGACTTTC. Protein: CASSPLGGHGANVLTF.

This clonotype came up many times. The V and J genes are TRBV7-2 and TRBJ2-7; 10 bases fit TRBD2. Germline V CDR1 and CDR2: SGHTA, FQGNSA. The J segment lost 7 bases and the V segment lost 1 base, leaving 7 bases of the junction unmatched. This CDR3 has 15 residues. CDR3 in DNA: TGTGCCAGCAGCTTAGGGGCTAGCGGGAGCCGGGAGCAGTACTTC. Translated: CASSLGASGSREQYF.

The chain couples TRBV5-1 to TRBJ2-2; the D gene could be TRBD1 or TRBD2 (5 bases each). CDR3 length: 17 amino acids. Trimming removed 5 bases from V and 1 base from J, with 18 bases in between. Germline V gene sequence: CDR1 SGHRS, CDR2 YFSETQ. The CDR3 region is CASRHVEGTLNTGELFF. The DNA for the CDR3 is TGCGCCAGCAGACATGTAGAGGGGACCTTGAACACCGGGGAGCTGTTTTTT.

This clonotype was picked up many times. The chain has TRBV9 and TRBJ2-1; D call uncertain. V shed 0 bases and J shed 5 bases, with 6 bases lying between them. This CDR3 comprises 13 residues. Germline CDR1 SGDLS, CDR2 YYNGEE. For the CDR3, the DNA is TGTGCCAGCAGCGTAGAGGGAAACAATGAGCAGTTCTTC. Its protein product is CASSVEGNNEQFF.

This clonotype occurred many times. The V and J genes are TRBV27 and TRBJ2-1; 11 positions match TRBD2. After removal of 3 bases from V and 2 bases from J, the junction contained 3 bases not matched to a gene. The CDR3 totals 16 residues. Germline-derived CDR1 and CDR2 are MNHEY and SMNVEV (reference sequence). The CDR3 here is CASSFSGLAAYNEQFF. DNA for the CDR3: TGTGCCAGCAGTTTCTCGGGACTAGCGGCCTACAATGAGCAGTTCTTC.

V is TRBV6-6 and J is TRBJ2-3; 9 bases match TRBD1. CDR1 is MNHNY, CDR2 SVGAGI, per germline (reference sequence). Trimming took 6 bases from V and 9 from J; bases not matched to a gene: 10. CDR3 length: 14 amino acids. The CDR3: CASSLGQGRGTQYF. The CDR3 nucleotides read TGTGCCAGCAGCCTGGGACAGGGTAGAGGGACGCAGTATTTT.